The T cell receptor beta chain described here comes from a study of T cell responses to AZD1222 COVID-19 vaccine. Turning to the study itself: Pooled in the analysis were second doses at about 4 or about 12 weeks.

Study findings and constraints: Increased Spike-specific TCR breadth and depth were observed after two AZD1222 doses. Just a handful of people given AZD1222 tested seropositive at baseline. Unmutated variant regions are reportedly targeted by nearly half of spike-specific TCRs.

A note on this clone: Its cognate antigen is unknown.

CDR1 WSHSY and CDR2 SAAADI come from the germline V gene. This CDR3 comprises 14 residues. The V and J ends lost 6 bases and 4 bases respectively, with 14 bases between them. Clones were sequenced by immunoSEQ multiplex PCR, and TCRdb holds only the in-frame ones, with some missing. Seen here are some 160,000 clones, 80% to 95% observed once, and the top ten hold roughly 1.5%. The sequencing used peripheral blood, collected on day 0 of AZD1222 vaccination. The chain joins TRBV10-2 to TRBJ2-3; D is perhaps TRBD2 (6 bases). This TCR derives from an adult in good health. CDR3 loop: CASREGTSSDTQYF. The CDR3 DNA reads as TGCGCCAGCAGGGAGGGAACGAGCTCAGATACGCAGTATTTT.